Listed below are T cell receptor beta chains from one sample, sequenced in a study of T cell repertoires in ileal Crohn's disease. Sequencing used immunoSEQ multiplex PCR; TCRdb keeps in-frame clones, though not all of them. The repertoire holds roughly 29,000 clones, with roughly 78% as singletons. Sequences were obtained from ileal tissue. The receptor set was obtained from an adult with Crohn's disease. CDR3s include the opening cysteine and the closing phenylalanine or tryptophan. Fields, in order: clone size, J gene, V gene, D gene, CDR3 protein, CDR3 DNA. A D gene is named only where the DNA matches it firmly. A row's size may be missing; if present it is once, few, many or a size class.

clone size: -
J gene: TRBJ2-7
V gene: TRBV30
D gene: -
CDR3 protein: CAWAPLGSYEQYF
CDR3 DNA: TGTGCCTGGGCGCCCCTAGGGAGCTACGAGCAGTACTTC

clone size: -
J gene: TRBJ2-6
V gene: TRBV21-1
D gene: -
CDR3 protein: CASSFLGGTGANVLTF
CDR3 DNA: TGTGCCAGCAGCTTCTTGGGGGGAACGGGGGCCAACGTCCTGACTTTC

clone size: once
J gene: TRBJ1-2
V gene: TRBV19
D gene: -
CDR3 protein: CASSIDYRVSAYGYTF
CDR3 DNA: TGTGCCAGTAGTATAGATTACAGGGTATCCGCCTATGGCTACACCTTC

clone size: -
J gene: TRBJ1-5
V gene: TRBV2
D gene: -
CDR3 protein: CASSGQNSNQPQHF
CDR3 DNA: TGTGCCAGCAGTGGACAGAATAGCAATCAGCCCCAGCATTTT

clone size: -
J gene: TRBJ2-5
V gene: TRBV19
D gene: -
CDR3 protein: CASSISGLVKETQYF
CDR3 DNA: TGTGCCAGTAGTATCTCGGGACTCGTAAAAGAGACCCAGTACTTC

clone size: -
J gene: TRBJ2-1
V gene: TRBV11-2
D gene: -
CDR3 protein: CASSLLRGKNEQFF
CDR3 DNA: TGTGCCAGCAGCTTACTCAGGGGAAAAAATGAGCAGTTCTTC

clone size: few
J gene: TRBJ1-6
V gene: TRBV5-1
D gene: TRBD1
CDR3 protein: CASSLEGQGNSPLHF
CDR3 DNA: TGCGCCAGCAGCTTGGAGGGACAGGGTAATTCACCCCTCCACTTT

clone size: -
J gene: TRBJ1-3
V gene: TRBV7-6
D gene: -
CDR3 protein: CASSAIDTNSGNTIYF
CDR3 DNA: TGTGCCAGCAGCGCCATAGACACAAACTCTGGAAACACCATATATTTT

clone size: -
J gene: TRBJ2-5
V gene: TRBV7-7
D gene: -
CDR3 protein: CASSLRRWSGETQYF
CDR3 DNA: TGTGCTAGCAGCTTAAGGCGGTGGAGCGGGGAGACCCAGTACTTC

clone size: -
J gene: TRBJ1-3
V gene: TRBV4-1
D gene: -
CDR3 protein: CASSPYSFPSGNTIYF
CDR3 DNA: TGCGCCAGCAGCCCGTACTCCTTTCCCTCTGGAAACACCATATATTTT

clone size: few
J gene: TRBJ2-1
V gene: TRBV5-6
D gene: -
CDR3 protein: CASIVFLTGNNEQFF
CDR3 DNA: TGTGCCAGCATTGTCTTTCTCACAGGGAACAATGAGCAGTTCTTC

clone size: once
J gene: TRBJ2-3
V gene: TRBV27
D gene: TRBD2
CDR3 protein: CASSYISGVTDTQYF
CDR3 DNA: TGTGCCAGCAGTTATATTAGCGGGGTGACAGATACGCAGTATTTT

clone size: -
J gene: TRBJ2-3
V gene: TRBV7-9
D gene: -
CDR3 protein: CASSTGQSSTDTQYF
CDR3 DNA: TGTGCCAGCAGCACCGGACAGTCTAGCACAGATACGCAGTATTTT

clone size: -
J gene: TRBJ2-7
V gene: TRBV30
D gene: -
CDR3 protein: CAWTSLGRSYEQYF
CDR3 DNA: TGTGCCTGGACTTCGCTAGGAAGGTCCTACGAGCAGTACTTC

clone size: -
J gene: TRBJ2-7
V gene: TRBV29-1
D gene: -
CDR3 protein: CSAGTPYEQYF
CDR3 DNA: TGCAGCGCCGGGACACCCTACGAGCAGTACTTC

clone size: once
J gene: TRBJ1-1
V gene: TRBV30
D gene: -
CDR3 protein: CAWSVRRSREKVVTEAFF
CDR3 DNA: TGTGCCTGGAGTGTAAGGCGCTCCAGGGAAAAAGTAGTCACTGAAGCTTTCTTT

clone size: -
J gene: TRBJ2-7
V gene: TRBV5-6
D gene: -
CDR3 protein: CASSLWRVGYEQYF
CDR3 DNA: TGTGCCAGCAGCTTGTGGAGGGTCGGGTACGAGCAGTACTTC

clone size: -
J gene: TRBJ1-1
V gene: TRBV30
D gene: -
CDR3 protein: CAWSVGLNTEAFF
CDR3 DNA: TGTGCCTGGAGTGTGGGGCTGAACACTGAAGCTTTCTTT

clone size: -
J gene: TRBJ2-1
V gene: TRBV7-2
D gene: -
CDR3 protein: CASSPGYEQFF
CDR3 DNA: TGTGCCAGCAGCCCGGGGTATGAGCAGTTCTTC

clone size: once
J gene: TRBJ2-1
V gene: TRBV13
D gene: -
CDR3 protein: CASSLQGRSYNEQFF
CDR3 DNA: TGTGCCAGCAGTCTACAGGGGAGGTCCTACAATGAGCAGTTCTTC

clone size: -
J gene: TRBJ2-7
V gene: TRBV5-6
D gene: TRBD1
CDR3 protein: CASSLWVAGTGRDSYEQYF
CDR3 DNA: TGTGCCAGCAGCTTGTGGGTGGCGGGGACAGGGAGAGACTCGTATGAGCAGTACTTC

clone size: -
J gene: TRBJ2-7
V gene: TRBV11-3
D gene: TRBD1
CDR3 protein: CASSLRQGPTYKQYF
CDR3 DNA: TGTGCCAGCAGCTTGCGACAGGGGCCTACGTATAAGCAGTACTTC

clone size: few
J gene: TRBJ2-5
V gene: TRBV7-2
D gene: -
CDR3 protein: CASRRGGGETQYF
CDR3 DNA: TGTGCCAGCAGGAGGGGGGGCGGAGAGACCCAGTACTTC

clone size: -
J gene: TRBJ1-6
V gene: TRBV27
D gene: -
CDR3 protein: CASSLAQSRNSPLHF
CDR3 DNA: TGTGCCAGCAGTTTGGCACAGTCGCGTAATTCACCCCTCCACTTT

clone size: -
J gene: TRBJ2-1
V gene: TRBV5-1
D gene: -
CDR3 protein: CASSLEASSRPYNEQFF
CDR3 DNA: TGCGCCAGCAGCTTGGAGGCCTCGTCGCGGCCCTACAATGAGCAGTTCTTC

clone size: -
J gene: TRBJ2-1
V gene: TRBV7-9
D gene: TRBD1
CDR3 protein: CASSFGTERGEQFF
CDR3 DNA: TGTGCCAGCAGCTTTGGGACAGAGAGGGGTGAGCAGTTCTTC

clone size: once
J gene: TRBJ2-7
V gene: TRBV6-1
D gene: TRBD1
CDR3 protein: CASTGTAYEQYF
CDR3 DNA: TGTGCCAGCACCGGGACAGCTTACGAGCAGTACTTC

clone size: -
J gene: TRBJ1-6
V gene: TRBV6-5
D gene: -
CDR3 protein: CASRRGSSYNSPLHF
CDR3 DNA: TGTGCCAGCAGACGGGGGAGCTCCTATAATTCACCCCTCCACTTT

clone size: -
J gene: TRBJ1-1
V gene: TRBV27
D gene: TRBD1
CDR3 protein: CASSLRSTGDTEAFF
CDR3 DNA: TGTGCCAGCAGTTTACGTTCAACAGGGGACACTGAAGCTTTCTTT

clone size: -
J gene: TRBJ2-7
V gene: TRBV19
D gene: TRBD1
CDR3 protein: CASSPFQAGGYYEQYF
CDR3 DNA: TGTGCCAGTAGCCCGTTTCAGGCAGGGGGCTATTACGAGCAGTACTTC

clone size: -
J gene: TRBJ2-5
V gene: TRBV7-2
D gene: TRBD2
CDR3 protein: CASSLVLVGLAGEQPYF
CDR3 DNA: TGTGCCAGCAGCTTAGTCCTTGTGGGACTAGCGGGAGAACAGCCGTACTTC

clone size: -
J gene: TRBJ1-2
V gene: TRBV27
D gene: TRBD1
CDR3 protein: CASSSSTGPKTF
CDR3 DNA: TGTGCCAGCAGCAGCTCGACAGGGCCCAAAACCTTC

clone size: -
J gene: TRBJ2-1
V gene: TRBV25-1
D gene: -
CDR3 protein: CASSESGSYNEQFF
CDR3 DNA: TGTGCCAGCAGTGAATCAGGTTCCTACAATGAGCAGTTCTTC

clone size: -
J gene: TRBJ2-3
V gene: TRBV19
D gene: -
CDR3 protein: CASSIDHRSTDTQYF
CDR3 DNA: TGTGCCAGTAGTATAGACCATCGGAGCACAGATACGCAGTATTTT

clone size: once
J gene: TRBJ1-2
V gene: TRBV19
D gene: -
CDR3 protein: CASSIGPPLGGGYGYTF
CDR3 DNA: TGTGCCAGTAGTATAGGACCCCCCCTCGGGGGAGGGTATGGCTACACCTTC

clone size: -
J gene: TRBJ1-6
V gene: TRBV5-6
D gene: TRBD1
CDR3 protein: CASTLRVQGSSPLHF
CDR3 DNA: TGTGCCAGCACCCTGCGGGTACAGGGGTCTTCACCCCTCCACTTT

clone size: -
J gene: TRBJ2-1
V gene: TRBV27
D gene: TRBD2
CDR3 protein: CASSIGLAAYNEQFF
CDR3 DNA: TGTGCCAGCAGTATCGGACTAGCGGCCTACAATGAGCAGTTCTTC

clone size: -
J gene: TRBJ1-1
V gene: TRBV7-8
D gene: -
CDR3 protein: CASSLASGTEAFF
CDR3 DNA: TGTGCCAGCAGCTTAGCCTCGGGGACTGAAGCTTTCTTT

clone size: -
J gene: TRBJ2-6
V gene: TRBV4-1
D gene: -
CDR3 protein: CASSQEKAGSAISGANVLTF
CDR3 DNA: TGCGCCAGCAGCCAAGAAAAGGCAGGGTCTGCCATATCTGGGGCCAACGTCCTGACTTTC

clone size: -
J gene: TRBJ2-1
V gene: TRBV6-4
D gene: -
CDR3 protein: CASSEGDSYNEQFF
CDR3 DNA: TGTGCCAGCAGTGAAGGGGACTCCTACAATGAGCAGTTCTTC

clone size: -
J gene: TRBJ2-7
V gene: TRBV11-3
D gene: -
CDR3 protein: CASSLDEVGEQHF
CDR3 DNA: TGTGCCAGCAGCTTAGATGAGGTAGGCGAGCAGCACTTC